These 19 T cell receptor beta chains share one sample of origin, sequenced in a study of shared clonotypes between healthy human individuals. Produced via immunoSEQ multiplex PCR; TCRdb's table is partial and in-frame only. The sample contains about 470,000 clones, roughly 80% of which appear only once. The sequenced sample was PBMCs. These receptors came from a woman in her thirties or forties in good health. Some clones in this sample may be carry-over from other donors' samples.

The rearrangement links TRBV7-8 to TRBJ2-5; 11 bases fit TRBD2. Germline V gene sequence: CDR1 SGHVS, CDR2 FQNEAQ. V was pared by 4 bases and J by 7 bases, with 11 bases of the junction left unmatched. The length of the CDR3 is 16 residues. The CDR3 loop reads CASSSVAGGVGSTQYF. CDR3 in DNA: TGTGCCAGCAGCTCAGTAGCGGGAGGGGTCGGGTCGACCCAGTACTTC.

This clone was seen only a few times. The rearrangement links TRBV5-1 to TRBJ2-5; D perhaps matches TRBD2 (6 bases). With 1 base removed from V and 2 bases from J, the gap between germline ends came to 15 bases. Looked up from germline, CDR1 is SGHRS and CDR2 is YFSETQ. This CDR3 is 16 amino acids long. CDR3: CASSLLAVRGQETQYF. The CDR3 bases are TGCGCCAGCAGCTTGTTAGCGGTTCGAGGTCAAGAGACCCAGTACTTC.

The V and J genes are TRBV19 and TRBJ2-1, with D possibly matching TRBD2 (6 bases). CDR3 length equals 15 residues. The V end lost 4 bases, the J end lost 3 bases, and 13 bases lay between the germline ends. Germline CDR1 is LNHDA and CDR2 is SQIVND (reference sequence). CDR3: CASSSGASFYNEQFF. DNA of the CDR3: TGTGCCAGTAGTAGCGGGGCCAGTTTCTACAATGAGCAGTTCTTC.

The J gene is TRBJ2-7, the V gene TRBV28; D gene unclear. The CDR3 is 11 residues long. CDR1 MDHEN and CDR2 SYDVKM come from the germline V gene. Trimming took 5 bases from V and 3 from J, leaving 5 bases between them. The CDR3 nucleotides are TGTGCCAGCAGTCCAGGCTACGAGCAGTACTTC. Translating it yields CASSPGYEQYF.

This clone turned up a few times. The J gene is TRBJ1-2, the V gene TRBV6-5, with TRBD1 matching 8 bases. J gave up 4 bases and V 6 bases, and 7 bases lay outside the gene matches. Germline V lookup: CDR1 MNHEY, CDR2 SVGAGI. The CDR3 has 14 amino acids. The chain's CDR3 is CASRRGQGSYGYTF. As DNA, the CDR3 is TGTGCCAGCAGGCGAGGACAGGGATCCTATGGCTACACCTTC.

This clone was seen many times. The CDR3 coding sequence is TGTGCCAGCACCCGGGGGGGCGGGAACACTGAAGCTTTCTTT. Its translation is CASTRGGGNTEAFF. The chain joins TRBV7-6 to TRBJ1-1, with D possibly being TRBD1 (6 bases). V lost 7 bases, J lost 1 base, and 13 bases lay in between. The CDR3 sequence is 14 residues long. Germline CDR1 and CDR2: SGHVS and FNYEAQ.

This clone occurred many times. The CDR3 DNA sequence: TGTGCCAGCAGTGCGGGGGCTACCTACGAGCAGTACTTC. Protein sequence: CASSAGATYEQYF. The chain has TRBV2 and TRBJ2-7; D tentatively fits TRBD1 or TRBD2 (6 bases each). The V and J ends lost 4 bases and 2 bases respectively, with 9 bases between them. The CDR3 spans 13 residues. Germline loops: CDR1 SNHLY, CDR2 FYNNEI. The full variable domain, in which reference TRBV2 and TRBJ2-7 provide the parts outside the CDR3, is EPEVTQTPSHQVTQMGQEVILRCVPISNHLYFYWYRQILGQKVEFLVSFYNNEISEKSEIFDDQFSVERPDGSNFTLKIRSTKLEDSAMYFCASSAGATYEQYFGPGTRLTVT.

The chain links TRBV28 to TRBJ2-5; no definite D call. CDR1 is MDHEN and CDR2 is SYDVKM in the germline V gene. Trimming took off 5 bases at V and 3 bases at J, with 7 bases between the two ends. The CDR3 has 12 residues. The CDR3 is CASSTFKETQYF. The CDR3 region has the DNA TGTGCCAGCAGTACCTTTAAAGAGACCCAGTACTTC.

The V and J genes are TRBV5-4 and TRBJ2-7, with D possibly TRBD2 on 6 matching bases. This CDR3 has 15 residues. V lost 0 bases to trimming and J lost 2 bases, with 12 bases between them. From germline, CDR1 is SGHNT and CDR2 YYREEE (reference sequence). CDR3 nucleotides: TGTGCCAGCAGCTTGGGCCTAGCGAATACCTACGAGCAGTACTTC. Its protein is CASSLGLANTYEQYF. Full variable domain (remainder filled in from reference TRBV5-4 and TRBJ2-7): ETGVTQSPTHLIKTRGQQVTLRCSSQSGHNTVSWYQQALGQGPQFIFQYYREEENGRGNFPPRFSGLQFPNYSSELNVNALELDDSALYLCASSLGLANTYEQYFGPGTRLTVT.

Written as DNA, the CDR3 is TGTGCCAGCAGAAACGGGGGGGCCTCCGGAAACACCATATATTTT. Translation gives CASRNGGASGNTIYF. V gene TRBV6-6 combines with J gene TRBJ1-3; a possible D gene is TRBD1 (6 bases). Germline values: CDR1 MNHNY, CDR2 SVGAGI (reference sequence). The CDR3 covers 15 residues. Trimming stripped 6 bases from V and 4 bases from J, with 16 bases between.

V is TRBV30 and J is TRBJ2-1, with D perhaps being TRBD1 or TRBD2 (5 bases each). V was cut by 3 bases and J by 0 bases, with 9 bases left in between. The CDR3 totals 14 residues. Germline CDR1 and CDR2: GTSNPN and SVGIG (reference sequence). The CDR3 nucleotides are TGTGCCTGGAGGGGGGTTAGCTCCTACAATGAGCAGTTCTTC. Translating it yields CAWRGVSSYNEQFF.

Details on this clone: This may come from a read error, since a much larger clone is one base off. The DNA for the CDR3 is TGTGCCAGCAGCCCCAGACTAGCGGGAACCGGGGAGCTGTTTTTT. Translation: CASSPRLAGTGELFF. The chain joins TRBV7-2 to TRBJ2-2; 11 nucleotides match TRBD2. With V trimmed by 5 bases and J by 5 bases, 4 bases remained unmatched. The CDR3 length is 15 residues. Germline CDR1 reads SGHTA; CDR2 reads FQGNSA.

The chain's CDR3 is CASKHRDREDTQYF. Here the CDR3 DNA reads TGTGCCAGCAAGCACCGGGACAGGGAAGATACGCAGTATTTT. The rearrangement uses TRBV6-5 and TRBJ2-3; the match to TRBD1 covers 9 bases. The germline V gene encodes CDR1 MNHEY and CDR2 SVGAGI. CDR3 length equals 14 residues. V was clipped by 7 bases and J by 5 bases; unmatched bases: 7.

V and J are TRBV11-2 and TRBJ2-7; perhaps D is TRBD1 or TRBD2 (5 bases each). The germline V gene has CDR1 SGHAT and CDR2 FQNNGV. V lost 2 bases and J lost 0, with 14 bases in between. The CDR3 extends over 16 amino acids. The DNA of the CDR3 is TGTGCCAGCAGCTTAAGAGGGGCAGGGAGCTCCTACGAGCAGTACTTC. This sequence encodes CASSLRGAGSSYEQYF.

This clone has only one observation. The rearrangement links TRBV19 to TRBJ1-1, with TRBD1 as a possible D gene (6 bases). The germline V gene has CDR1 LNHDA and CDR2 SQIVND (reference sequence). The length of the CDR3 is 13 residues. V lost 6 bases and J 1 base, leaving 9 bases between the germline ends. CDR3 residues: CASSSGQNTEAFF. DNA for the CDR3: TGTGCCAGTAGCTCGGGACAGAACACTGAAGCTTTCTTT.

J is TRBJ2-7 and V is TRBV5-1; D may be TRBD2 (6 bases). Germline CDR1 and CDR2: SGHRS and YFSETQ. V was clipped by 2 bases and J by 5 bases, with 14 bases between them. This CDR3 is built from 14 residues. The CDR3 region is CASSFHGRGDEQYF. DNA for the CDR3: TGCGCCAGCAGCTTTCACGGGAGAGGAGACGAGCAGTACTTC.

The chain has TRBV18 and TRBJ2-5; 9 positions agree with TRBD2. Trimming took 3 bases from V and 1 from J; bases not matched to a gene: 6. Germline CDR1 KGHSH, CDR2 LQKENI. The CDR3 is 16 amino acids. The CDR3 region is CASSPPSGDIQETQYF. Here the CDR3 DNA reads TGTGCCAGCTCACCTCCTAGCGGGGACATCCAAGAGACCCAGTACTTC.

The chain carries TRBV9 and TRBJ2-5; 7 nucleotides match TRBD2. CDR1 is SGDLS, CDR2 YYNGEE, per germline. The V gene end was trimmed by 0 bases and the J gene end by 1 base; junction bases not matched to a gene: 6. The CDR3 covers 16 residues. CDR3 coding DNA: TGTGCCAGCAGCGTAGGAGCTAGCGGCTCCCAAGAGACCCAGTACTTC. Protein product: CASSVGASGSQETQYF.

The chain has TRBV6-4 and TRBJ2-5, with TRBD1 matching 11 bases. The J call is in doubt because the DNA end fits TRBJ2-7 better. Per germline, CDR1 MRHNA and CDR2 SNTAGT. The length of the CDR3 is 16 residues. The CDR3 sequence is CASSDSPGQGDYEQYF. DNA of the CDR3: TGTGCCAGCAGTGACTCACCGGGACAGGGGGACTACGAGCAGTACTTC.